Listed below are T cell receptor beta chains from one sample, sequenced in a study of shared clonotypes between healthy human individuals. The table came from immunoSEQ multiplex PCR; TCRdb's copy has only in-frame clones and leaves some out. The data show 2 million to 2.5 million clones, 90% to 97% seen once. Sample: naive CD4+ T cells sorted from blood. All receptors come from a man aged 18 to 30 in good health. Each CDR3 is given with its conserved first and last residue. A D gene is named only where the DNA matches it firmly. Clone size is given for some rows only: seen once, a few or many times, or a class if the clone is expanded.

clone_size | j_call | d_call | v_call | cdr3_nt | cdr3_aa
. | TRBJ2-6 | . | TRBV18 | TGTGCCAGCTCACGTGACAGTCTGTCCGGGGCCAACGTCCTGACTTTC | CASSRDSLSGANVLTF
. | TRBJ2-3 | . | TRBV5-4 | TGTGCCAGCAGCAAGGTCACAGATACGCAGTATTTT | CASSKVTDTQYF
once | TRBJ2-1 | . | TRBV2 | TGTGCCAGCATACTCAATTTAGACAATGAGCAGTTCTTC | CASILNLDNEQFF
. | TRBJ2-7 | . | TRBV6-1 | TGTGCCAGCAACCTCCGGGTTCCCTACGAGCAGTACTTC | CASNLRVPYEQYF
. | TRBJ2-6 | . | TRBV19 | TGTGCCAGTACTCCGAGTCGCTCTGGGGCCAACGTCCTGACTTTC | CASTPSRSGANVLTF
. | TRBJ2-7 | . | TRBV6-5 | TGTGCCAGCAGTTACTCGATGGGTACCCCCAACGAGCAGTACTTC | CASSYSMGTPNEQYF
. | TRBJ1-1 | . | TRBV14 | TGTGCCAGCAGCCAAGATCCCGGCTACACTGAAGCTTTCTTT | CASSQDPGYTEAFF
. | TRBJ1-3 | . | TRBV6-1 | TGTGCCAGCAGTGTACAGGGTAGGACTAGTGGAAACACCATATATTTT | CASSVQGRTSGNTIYF
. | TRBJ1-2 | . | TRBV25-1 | TGTGCCAGCAGTGAGGATCCATATGGCTACACCTTC | CASSEDPYGYTF
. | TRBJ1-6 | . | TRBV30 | TGTGCCTGGAGTAGGGTTAATTCACCCCTCCACTTT | CAWSRVNSPLHF
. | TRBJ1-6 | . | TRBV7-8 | TGTGCCAGCAGCCTGACAACCCCCGGAGATAATTCACCCCTCCACTTT | CASSLTTPGDNSPLHF
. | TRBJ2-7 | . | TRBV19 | TGTGCCAGTAGTATAGGCCCTAGCAGCTACTACGAGCAGTACTTC | CASSIGPSSYYEQYF
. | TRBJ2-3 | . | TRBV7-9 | TGTGCCAGCAGCTTAGGAGGCAGTAATCCCACAGATACGCAGTATTTT | CASSLGGSNPTDTQYF
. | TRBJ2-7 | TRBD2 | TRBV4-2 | TGTGCCAGCAGCCAAGGGCCCACAGCGGGGGGGCTTTACGAGCAGTACTTC | CASSQGPTAGGLYEQYF
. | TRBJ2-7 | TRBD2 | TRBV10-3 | TGTGCCATCAGTGAGGGACCCGGGACTAGCGGGTTGAGGTACCATCCTACTGATGACTTC | CAISEGPGTSGLRYHPTDDF
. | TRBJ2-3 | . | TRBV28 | TGTGCCAGCAGTACTCCGGGAACAGATACGCAGTATTTT | CASSTPGTDTQYF
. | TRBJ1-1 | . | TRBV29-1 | TGCAGCGTTGTAGGTGGGGAAGCTTTCTTT | CSVVGGEAFF
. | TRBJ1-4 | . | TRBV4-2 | TGTGCCAGCAGCCAAGATGGGCGCGGAGGAGGAACTAATGAAAAACTGTTTTTT | CASSQDGRGGGTNEKLFF
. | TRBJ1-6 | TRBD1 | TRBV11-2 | TGTGCCAGCAGCTTTTGGGTACAGGGGGTTGATTCACCCCTCCACTTT | CASSFWVQGVDSPLHF
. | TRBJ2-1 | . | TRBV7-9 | TGTGCCAGCAGCTTAATCCATGAGCAGTTCTTC | CASSLIHEQFF
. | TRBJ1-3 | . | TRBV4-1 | TGCGCCAGCAGCCAAGTCGATTACTCTGGAAACACCATATATTTT | CASSQVDYSGNTIYF
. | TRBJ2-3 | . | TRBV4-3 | TGCGCCAGCAGCCCAACACGCCGGGACTTCCTCACAGATACGCAGTATTTT | CASSPTRRDFLTDTQYF
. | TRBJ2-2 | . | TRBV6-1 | TGTGCCAGCAGTGTCAACAGGGCGGGGATCACCGGGGAGCTGTTTTTT | CASSVNRAGITGELFF
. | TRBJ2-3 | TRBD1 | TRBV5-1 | TGCGCCAGCAGCTTCGGGACAGGGGTAGATACGCAGTATTTT | CASSFGTGVDTQYF
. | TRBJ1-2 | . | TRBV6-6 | TGTGCCAGCAGTCACCAACAGGAACTGAGAGGCTACACCTTC | CASSHQQELRGYTF
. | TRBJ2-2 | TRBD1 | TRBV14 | TGTGCCAGCAGCCACCGGGACAGGGCTTACACCGGGGAGCTGTTTTTT | CASSHRDRAYTGELFF
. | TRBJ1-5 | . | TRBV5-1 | TGCGCCAGCAGTACGGACGGGAGCAATCAGCCCCAGCATTTT | CASSTDGSNQPQHF
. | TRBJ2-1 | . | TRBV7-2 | TGTGCCAGCAGCAGGGACTCATTAAACTTCAGGGAGCAGTTCTTC | CASSRDSLNFREQFF
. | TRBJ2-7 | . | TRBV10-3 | TGTGCCATCAGTGAAGGGCCGCACGAGCAGTACTTC | CAISEGPHEQYF
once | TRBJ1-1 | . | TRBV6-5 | TGTGCCAGCCTCCGCCAGATGAACACTGAAGCTTTCTTT | CASLRQMNTEAFF
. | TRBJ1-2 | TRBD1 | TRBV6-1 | TGTGCCAGCAGCGAGACAGGGTATGGCTACACCTTC | CASSETGYGYTF
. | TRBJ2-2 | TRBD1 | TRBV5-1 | TGCGCCAGCAGCTTGGAAGGACAGGGGTTCGGGGAGCTGTTTTTT | CASSLEGQGFGELFF
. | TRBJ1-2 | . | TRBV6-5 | TGTGCCAGCAGTTACTCAGGCGGTAACTATGGCTACACCTTC | CASSYSGGNYGYTF
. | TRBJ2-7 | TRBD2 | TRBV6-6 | TGTGCCAGCACCCCCGGGACTAGACGCTACGAGCAGTACTTC | CASTPGTRRYEQYF
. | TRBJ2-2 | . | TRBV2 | TGTGCCAGCAGTGAAGCGCTTGGTGGTGGACAGCACACCGGGGAGCTGTTTTTT | CASSEALGGGQHTGELFF
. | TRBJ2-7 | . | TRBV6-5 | TGTGCCAGCAGTCCAGAAGGATGGGGCGGCTACGAGCAGTACTTC | CASSPEGWGGYEQYF
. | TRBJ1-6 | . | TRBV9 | TGTGCCAGCAGCGCCGGCGGGGGGTTCAATTCACCCCTCCACTTT | CASSAGGGFNSPLHF
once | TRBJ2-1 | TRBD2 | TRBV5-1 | TGCGCCAGCACCCGGGGGGGCGGCCAGAATGAGCAGTTCTTC | CASTRGGGQNEQFF
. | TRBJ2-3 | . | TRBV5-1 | TGCGCCAGCAGGAGGGTTTTGGGGGGGCTCACAGATACGCAGTATTTT | CASRRVLGGLTDTQYF
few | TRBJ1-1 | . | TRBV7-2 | TGTGCCAGCAGCTTAGGGCAAAGATCGGCTTTCTTT | CASSLGQRSAFF
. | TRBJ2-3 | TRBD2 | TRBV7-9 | TGTGCCAGCAGCCCCAATCAACGGGGGGGCACAGATACGCAGTATTTT | CASSPNQRGGTDTQYF
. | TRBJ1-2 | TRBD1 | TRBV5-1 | TGCGCCAGCAGCTTGGCCCGGGGGGACAGAGAAGGCTACACCTTC | CASSLARGDREGYTF
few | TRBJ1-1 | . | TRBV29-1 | TGCAGCGCCGCGTCCCCTGTAGGGTACATGAACACTGAAGCTTTCTTT | CSAASPVGYMNTEAFF
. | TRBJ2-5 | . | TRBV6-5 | TGTGCCAGCAGTTCAGGGCGCAAACGGCAAGAGACCCAGTACTTC | CASSSGRKRQETQYF
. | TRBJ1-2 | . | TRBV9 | TGTGCCAGCAGCCCTCGTGAGGGAGTGGGGGGCTACACCTTC | CASSPREGVGGYTF
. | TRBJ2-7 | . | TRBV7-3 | TGTGCCAGCAGCTCGGGAATTTACGACGAGCAGTACTTC | CASSSGIYDEQYF
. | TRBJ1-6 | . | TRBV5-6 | TGTGCCAGCAGTCGACGGCAGGGAACGGGTTCACCCCTCCACTTT | CASSRRQGTGSPLHF
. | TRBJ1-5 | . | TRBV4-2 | TGTGCCAGCAGCCCCGGCCGTCAGGGAAGCAATCAGCCCCAGCATTTT | CASSPGRQGSNQPQHF
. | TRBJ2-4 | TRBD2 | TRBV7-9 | TGTGCCAGCAGCTTAGTCGGGGGACTAGCGGGAGTTGCCAAAAACATTCAGTACTTC | CASSLVGGLAGVAKNIQYF
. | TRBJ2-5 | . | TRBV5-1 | TGCGCCAGCAGCTCCCTGGACCTGGTTGAGACCCAGTACTTC | CASSSLDLVETQYF
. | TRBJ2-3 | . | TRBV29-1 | TGCAGCGTTGTCCCGACAGATACGCAGTATTTT | CSVVPTDTQYF
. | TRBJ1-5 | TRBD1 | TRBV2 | TGTGCCAGCAGTGATAGGGACAGGGGTTTTCAGCCCCAGCATTTT | CASSDRDRGFQPQHF
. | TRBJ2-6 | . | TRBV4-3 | TGCGCCAGCAGCCAAGTCTGGGGCGTCATCTCTGGGGCCAACGTCCTGACTTTC | CASSQVWGVISGANVLTF
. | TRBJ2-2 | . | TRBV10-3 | TGTGCCATCAGTGGGAGTTTAACCGGGGAGCTGTTTTTT | CAISGSLTGELFF